This T cell receptor delta chain comes out of a study of gamma-delta chains in newborns, infants, children. About the study: Microbial exposure reportedly drives polyclonal innate γδ T cell expansion after birth.

TCRdb reanalyzed the reads using CATT. There are under 800 delta-chain clones in the sample; roughly 1% occur only once, and approximately 34% lies in the top ten. The germline V gene encodes CDR1 NSMFDY and CDR2 ISSIKDK. The length of the CDR3 is 16 residues. With 3 bases clipped from V and 11 bases from J, the junction kept 18 bases outside the gene matches. What was sequenced was blood. The chain combines TRAV29/DV5 with TRDJ1; TRDD3 agrees at 11 bases. This receptor was taken from a child in good health. The CDR3 nucleotides read TGTGCAGCAATTAGCTTCTCCCGACTGGGGGATAGTAAGCTCATCTTT. It specifies CAAISFSRLGDSKLIF.